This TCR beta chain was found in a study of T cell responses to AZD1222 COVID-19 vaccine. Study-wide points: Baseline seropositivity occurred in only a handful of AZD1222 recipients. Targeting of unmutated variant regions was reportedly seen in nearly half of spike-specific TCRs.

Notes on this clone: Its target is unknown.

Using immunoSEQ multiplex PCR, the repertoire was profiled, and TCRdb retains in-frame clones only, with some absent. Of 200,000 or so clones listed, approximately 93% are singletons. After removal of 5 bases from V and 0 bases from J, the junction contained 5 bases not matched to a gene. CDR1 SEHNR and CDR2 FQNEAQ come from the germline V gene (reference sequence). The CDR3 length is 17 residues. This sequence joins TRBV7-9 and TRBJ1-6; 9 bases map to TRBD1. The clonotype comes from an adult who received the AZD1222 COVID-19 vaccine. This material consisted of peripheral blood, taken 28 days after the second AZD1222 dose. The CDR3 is CASSVDRGSSYNSPLHF. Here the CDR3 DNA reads TGTGCCAGCAGCGTCGACAGGGGGAGCTCCTATAATTCACCCCTCCACTTT.